These T cell receptor beta chains were read from a single sample in a study of cytomegalovirus exposure and HLA in healthy donors. TCRdb's copy holds only in-frame clones and misses some; the assay was immunoSEQ multiplex PCR. Here the sample table reports about 83,000 clones. Sequencing used PBMCs. Receptors originate from a man aged 18 to 35 in good health and CMV-seropositive. Each CDR3 is given with its conserved first and last residue. The D gene is left open where the match is weak.

j_gene: TRBJ1-1
d_gene: -
v_gene: TRBV5-6
CDR3nt: TGTGCCAGCAGACGGGACATAAGTACTGAAGCTTTCTTT
CDR3aa: CASRRDISTEAFF

j_gene: TRBJ2-1
d_gene: -
v_gene: TRBV25-1
CDR3nt: TGTGCCAGCAGTTTCTCCTCCTACAATGAGCAGTTCTTC
CDR3aa: CASSFSSYNEQFF

j_gene: TRBJ1-2
d_gene: TRBD1
v_gene: TRBV2
CDR3nt: TGTGCCAGGAGGGACAGGGGAGTCTATGGCTACACCTTC
CDR3aa: CARRDRGVYGYTF

j_gene: TRBJ2-3
d_gene: -
v_gene: TRBV18
CDR3nt: TGTGCCAGCTCACCTTATCCCTCAGGTCAACCCCTATTAGGAGGACGGAGCACAGATACGCAGTATTTT
CDR3aa: CASSPYPSGQPLLGGRSTDTQYF

j_gene: TRBJ1-5
d_gene: TRBD1
v_gene: TRBV10-3
CDR3nt: TGTGCCACCGCGACAGGGGGCGGATTCGGCAATCAGCCCCAGCATTTT
CDR3aa: CATATGGGFGNQPQHF

j_gene: TRBJ2-1
d_gene: -
v_gene: TRBV7-6
CDR3nt: TGTGCCAGCAGCTCGGCCCCGGACTTAGGTGAGCAGTTCTTC
CDR3aa: CASSSAPDLGEQFF

j_gene: TRBJ1-2
d_gene: -
v_gene: TRBV10-2
CDR3nt: TGCGCCAGCAGTGAGTCGATGGAGGGCCAGGGAGGACTCTATGGCTACACCTTC
CDR3aa: CASSESMEGQGGLYGYTF

j_gene: TRBJ1-2
d_gene: -
v_gene: TRBV28
CDR3nt: TGTGCCAGCCAAGGGGGGGACTACTATGGCTACACCTTC
CDR3aa: CASQGGDYYGYTF

j_gene: TRBJ1-2
d_gene: -
v_gene: TRBV29-1
CDR3nt: TGCAGCGTCTCGGGAGTGGGGTATGGCTACACCTTC
CDR3aa: CSVSGVGYGYTF

j_gene: TRBJ2-3
d_gene: TRBD2
v_gene: TRBV11-1
CDR3nt: TGTGCCAGCAGCTCCGTAGCGGGGGGTTCAGATACGCAGTATTTT
CDR3aa: CASSSVAGGSDTQYF

j_gene: TRBJ2-7
d_gene: TRBD2
v_gene: TRBV5-4
CDR3nt: TGTGCCAGCAGCTTGCGGCGGGAGACCCCCGAGCAGTACTTC
CDR3aa: CASSLRRETPEQYF

j_gene: TRBJ1-2
d_gene: -
v_gene: TRBV10-3
CDR3nt: TGTGCCATCAGTGATACGGGATCGGGTGGCTACACCTTC
CDR3aa: CAISDTGSGGYTF

j_gene: TRBJ1-2
d_gene: -
v_gene: TRBV6-5
CDR3nt: TGTGCCAGCAGTTACTCGGGGGGGGAATGGAGCTATGGCTACACCTTC
CDR3aa: CASSYSGGEWSYGYTF

j_gene: TRBJ2-7
d_gene: TRBD1
v_gene: TRBV7-2
CDR3nt: TGTGCCAGCAGCCGCCCGGGACAGGGGACCTACGAGCAGTACTTC
CDR3aa: CASSRPGQGTYEQYF

j_gene: TRBJ2-7
d_gene: -
v_gene: TRBV5-6
CDR3nt: TGTGCCAGCAGCCAAGGGGCCTCCTCCTACGAGCAGTACTTC
CDR3aa: CASSQGASSYEQYF

j_gene: TRBJ2-7
d_gene: -
v_gene: TRBV5-1
CDR3nt: TGCGCCAGCAGCTTGGATCCGGGAACCTACGAGCAGTACTTC
CDR3aa: CASSLDPGTYEQYF

j_gene: TRBJ1-2
d_gene: TRBD1
v_gene: TRBV25-1
CDR3nt: TGTGCCAGCAGTGAATACGGGGGACAGGGGGCAGGCTACACCTTC
CDR3aa: CASSEYGGQGAGYTF